This passage covers 30 T cell receptor beta chains from one sample sequenced in a study of T cells expressing NK-cell markers (dated by TCRdb to about 2020). Receptor amplification or capture employed 5' RACE. Sequencing was carried out with an Illumina HiSeq 2000. TCRdb reprocessed the reads, so every CDR3 protein sequence counts as one entry and DNA is not shown. This sample's table carries 150,000 to 200,000 distinct CDR3 sequences. The top ten constitute 20% to 25% of the sample. The specimen was blood T cells: a sorted CD56 or NKG2C T cell subset, CD4+ or CD8+ T cells, or bulk PBMC T cells (not recorded which). The receptors shown here come from a man aged 18-75 years in good health.

The chain combines TRBV2 with TRBJ2-1; absent DNA, TCRdb's TRBD1 call cannot be checked. CDR1 SNHLY and CDR2 FYNNEI come from the germline V gene. The CDR3 is 15 residues long. This CDR3 is CASRNGGMGGNEQFF. The variable domain in full, completed from reference TRBV2 and TRBJ2-1, reads EPEVTQTPSHQVTQMGQEVILRCVPISNHLYFYWYRQILGQKVEFLVSFYNNEISEKSEIFDDQFSVERPDGSNFTLKIRSTKLEDSAMYFCASRNGGMGGNEQFFGPGTRLTVL.

V usage is TRBV6-1 and J usage is TRBJ1-5; TCRdb's assignment of TRBD1 cannot be checked, as there is no DNA. Per germline, CDR1 MNHNS and CDR2 SASEGT. The CDR3 consists of 16 residues. The CDR3 sequence is CASSEEMGQGHQPQHF.

The chain employs TRBV4-1 and TRBJ2-5; lacking DNA, the TRBD2 call made by TCRdb goes unchecked. The length of the CDR3 is 15 residues. In germline, CDR1 is MGHRA, CDR2 YSYEKL. The chain's CDR3 is CASSRGTRVSETQYF.

The rearrangement joins TRBV6-1 to TRBJ2-3; TCRdb picks TRBD2, but there is no DNA to check that call. CDR3 length equals 16 residues. Germline V gene sequence: CDR1 MNHNS, CDR2 SASEGT. Here the CDR3 reads CASRLGTSGGTDTQYF.

The chain recombines TRBV15 with TRBJ2-4; TCRdb's D call of TRBD1 is untestable without DNA. The CDR3 has 16 amino acids. Germline V gene lookup returns CDR1 LNHNV and CDR2 YYDKDF (reference sequence). The CDR3 reads CATSRGAGFAKNIQYF.

J is TRBJ2-2 and V is TRBV5-6; the TCRdb D gene call, TRBD1, has no DNA to confirm it. The V gene's germline CDR1 is SGHDT and CDR2 YYEEEE. CDR3 size: 15 residues. The CDR3 region is CASSLRGGLTGELFF.

This rearrangement joins TRBV3-1 to TRBJ2-1. CDR1 LGHDT and CDR2 YNNKEL come from the germline V gene (reference sequence). The CDR3 length is 15 residues. This CDR3 reads CASSPRQELYNEQFF.

The CDR3 region is CASSDSGVNYNEQFF. This rearrangement joins TRBV2 to TRBJ2-1; TCRdb picks TRBD1, but there is no DNA to check that call. Germline CDR1 is SNHLY and CDR2 is FYNNEI. The CDR3 spans 15 residues.

The chain uses TRBV7-2 and TRBJ2-1; TCRdb selects TRBD2, and the lack of DNA leaves this call unchecked. Germline values: CDR1 SGHTA, CDR2 FQGNSA. There are 16 residues in the CDR3. CDR3 sequence reads: CASSQLVGGRYNEQFF.

This chain connects TRBV6-5 to TRBJ2-7; checking the TCRdb D call of TRBD1 is not possible without DNA. This CDR3 spans 16 amino acids. Per germline, CDR1 MNHEY and CDR2 SVGAGI. The CDR3 region is CASSYLGHLTLHEQYF.

The chain couples TRBV15 to TRBJ2-2; TCRdb's D call of TRBD1 is untestable without DNA. CDR1 is LNHNV, CDR2 YYDKDF, per germline (reference sequence). CDR3 length equals 14 residues. This CDR3 is CATRGVMDTGELFF.

The chain carries TRBV24-1 and TRBJ2-1. CDR3 length: 12 amino acids. In germline, CDR1 is KGHDR, CDR2 SFDVKD. The CDR3: CATSDQVQEQFF.

The V gene is TRBV24-1, the J gene TRBJ2-1; TCRdb selects TRBD1, and the lack of DNA leaves this call unchecked. Looked up from germline, CDR1 is KGHDR and CDR2 is SFDVKD. The CDR3 extends over 11 amino acids. This CDR3 reads CATSVGAEQFF.

The chain recombines TRBV5-1 with TRBJ2-2; TCRdb's D call, TRBD1, is unchecked because there is no DNA. CDR3 length equals 16 residues. The V gene's germline CDR1 is SGHRS and CDR2 YFSETQ. CDR3 sequence reads: CASSARRGPNTGELFF.

The chain is built from TRBV12-3 or TRBV12-4 and TRBJ2-3; with no DNA, the TCRdb D assignment of TRBD2 cannot be verified. The CDR3 contains 16 residues. This chain's CDR3 is CASSLWASGGEDTQYF.

The chain is built from TRBV20-1 and TRBJ1-4. From germline, CDR1 is DFQATT and CDR2 SNEGSKA (reference sequence). The CDR3 totals 14 residues. The CDR3 sequence is CSARTRERREKLFF.

V gene TRBV27 combines with J gene TRBJ1-1; no DNA is available, so the TRBD1 call from TCRdb remains unchecked. The V gene's germline CDR1 is MNHEY and CDR2 SMNVEV (reference sequence). CDR3 length equals 13 residues. The CDR3 sequence: CASGTGSDRGAFF.

The rearrangement uses TRBV20-1 and TRBJ2-7. The CDR3 loop spans 15 amino acids. The germline gives CDR1 DFQATT, CDR2 SNEGSKA (reference sequence). The CDR3 sequence is CSANLPSLDSYEQYF.

This chain uses TRBV2 with TRBJ2-6; TCRdb's D call of TRBD1 is untestable without DNA. The CDR3 length is 17 residues. CDR1 is SNHLY, CDR2 FYNNEI, per germline. The CDR3 spells CASSGQAHGSGANVLTF.

This chain uses TRBV3-1 with TRBJ2-4; the D call from TCRdb, TRBD1, cannot be confirmed without DNA. The CDR3 runs 14 residues. Germline V gene sequence: CDR1 LGHDT, CDR2 YNNKEL (reference sequence). The CDR3 is CASSQADRRNIQYF.

V and J are TRBV20-1 and TRBJ1-6; lacking DNA, the TRBD1 call made by TCRdb goes unchecked. CDR1 is DFQATT and CDR2 is SNEGSKA in the germline V gene (reference sequence). The CDR3 contains 14 residues. The CDR3 sequence is CSARGGQENSPLHF.

V gene TRBV6-4 combines with J gene TRBJ2-1; TCRdb indicates TRBD1, and absent DNA this call remains unverified. The germline gives CDR1 MRHNA, CDR2 SNTAGT. The CDR3 covers 15 residues. The CDR3 loop is CASRPPGTKDNEQFF.

This chain links TRBV20-1 with TRBJ2-5; the TCRdb D gene call, TRBD1, has no DNA to confirm it. Germline V gene data show CDR1 as DFQATT and CDR2 as SNEGSKA (reference sequence). The CDR3 spans 15 residues. This CDR3 reads CSARQGGAPPETQYF.

This chain connects TRBV6-2 or TRBV6-3 to TRBJ2-7; with no DNA, the TCRdb D assignment of TRBD1 cannot be verified. In germline, CDR1 is MNHEY, CDR2 SVGEGT. The CDR3 extends over 14 amino acids. The CDR3 sequence is CASSYGTGGYEQYF.

The rearrangement links TRBV4-2 to TRBJ1-2; the D gene TCRdb calls, TRBD1, cannot be checked with no DNA. Germline V lookup: CDR1 LGHNA, CDR2 YNFKEQ. There are 14 residues in the CDR3. The CDR3 sequence: CASSQEKGADGYTF.

The rearrangement links TRBV7-9 to TRBJ1-6; TCRdb selects TRBD1, and the lack of DNA leaves this call unchecked. This CDR3 comprises 14 residues. Germline CDR1 and CDR2: SEHNR and FQNEAQ (reference sequence). The CDR3 here is CASSFGQSDSPLHF.

The genes are TRBV20-1 and TRBJ1-1; TCRdb indicates TRBD1, and absent DNA this call remains unverified. Germline CDR1 and CDR2: DFQATT and SNEGSKA (reference sequence). The CDR3 extends over 13 amino acids. The CDR3: CSARQGLDTEAFF.

The chain carries TRBV28 and TRBJ2-4; the TCRdb call, TRBD1, lacks DNA for checking. Germline lookup yields CDR1 MDHEN and CDR2 SYDVKM. The CDR3 contains 15 residues. The CDR3 is CASSDSWVAKNIQYF.

The genes are TRBV29-1 and TRBJ1-1. The V gene's germline CDR1 is SQVTM and CDR2 ANQGSEA. The CDR3 runs 11 residues. CDR3 loop: CSVESGTEAFF.

The chain is built from TRBV4-2 and TRBJ2-7; the TCRdb call, TRBD1, lacks DNA for checking. The length of the CDR3 is 15 residues. Germline V gene lookup returns CDR1 LGHNA and CDR2 YNFKEQ. CDR3 residues: CASSPPSGGAGEQYF.